The 23 T cell receptor beta chains below all came from one sample that was sequenced in a study of cytomegalovirus exposure and HLA in healthy donors. The study ran its PCR with 60 Vbeta and 13 Jbeta primers. Clones were read by immunoSEQ multiplex PCR, and TCRdb kept only the in-frame ones, dropping some. Of 100,000 to 150,000 clones listed, over 60% are singletons. Sequenced: PBMCs. These receptors all come from a female donor in good health and CMV-seronegative.

This clone was counted between two and nine times. V gene TRBV2 combines with J gene TRBJ2-7; perhaps TRBD1 as D (8 bases). This CDR3 is 14 amino acids long. Germline CDR1 and CDR2: SNHLY and FYNNEI. Trimming left V 6 bases short and J 4 bases short, with 16 bases between. CDR3 amino acids: CASRPTGGVYEQYF. The DNA for the CDR3 is TGTGCCAGCAGGCCAACAGGGGGGGTTTACGAGCAGTACTTC.

The chain joins TRBV7-2 to TRBJ1-6; 9 bases are shared with TRBD1. CDR3 length: 15 residues. The germline V gene encodes CDR1 SGHTA and CDR2 FQGNSA. V shed 5 bases and J 9 bases; nucleotides not matched to a gene: 8. CDR3 nucleotide sequence: TGTGCCAGCAGCATCACGACAGGGGGTGTTTCACCCCTCCACTTT. This encodes CASSITTGGVSPLHF. Full variable domain (remainder filled in from reference TRBV7-2 and TRBJ1-6): GAGVSQSPSNKVTEKGKDVELRCDPISGHTALYWYRQSLGQGLEFLIYFQGNSAPDKSGLPSDRFSAERTGGSVSTLTIQRTQQEDSAVYLCASSITTGGVSPLHFGNGTRLTVT.

The CDR3 reads CASSPQRDLKTQYF. The CDR3 region has the DNA TGTGCCAGCTCACCTCAGCGGGACTTGAAGACCCAGTACTTC. V usage is TRBV18 and J usage is TRBJ2-5; 7 nucleotides match TRBD2. This CDR3 spans 14 amino acids. Germline V gene lookup returns CDR1 KGHSH and CDR2 LQKENI. V dropped 3 bases and J dropped 6; count of bases not matched to a gene: 7. The whole variable domain, remainder taken from reference TRBV18 and TRBJ2-5, is NAGVMQNPRHLVRRRGQEARLRCSPMKGHSHVYWYRQLPEEGLKFMVYLQKENIIDESGMPKERFSAEFPKEGPSILRIQQVVRGDSAAYFCASSPQRDLKTQYFGPGTRLLVL.

This chain joins TRBV7-9 and TRBJ2-1; 10 nucleotides match TRBD2. The germline V gene encodes CDR1 SEHNR and CDR2 FQNEAQ (reference sequence). The CDR3 sequence is 16 residues long. The J segment lost 8 bases and the V segment lost 0 bases, leaving 7 bases of the junction unmatched. The CDR3 DNA follows: TGTGCCAGCAGCTTAGCCCAGCTAGCGGGAGTGTATGAGCAGTTCTTC. Its translation: CASSLAQLAGVYEQFF.

The V call is TRBV7-3, the J call TRBJ1-6, with D unclear. Germline V gives CDR1 SGHTA, CDR2 FQGTGA. V was trimmed by 5 bases and J by 17 bases, leaving 16 bases between them. The CDR3 runs 12 residues. DNA for the CDR3: TGTGCCAGCAGCCCCTCCGGGAGTCGAGTCCACTTT. The encoded protein is CASSPSGSRVHF.

The CDR3 loop reads CASSEDRVEAFF. DNA for the CDR3: TGTGCCAGCAGTGAAGACAGGGTGGAAGCTTTCTTT. The chain recombines TRBV2 with TRBJ1-1; TRBD1 might be the D (6 bases). The CDR3 extends over 12 amino acids. V lost 1 base to trimming and J lost 8 bases, with 8 bases between them. The germline CDR1 and CDR2 sequences are SNHLY and FYNNEI.

The V gene is TRBV7-9, the J gene TRBJ2-5, with D perhaps matching TRBD1 (6 bases). The ends were cut back, 8 bases at V and 5 bases at J, with 21 bases in the middle. The CDR3 is 15 residues long. The germline gives CDR1 SEHNR, CDR2 FQNEAQ (reference sequence). The CDR3 here is CASRRGTGRVETQYF. The DNA of the CDR3 is TGTGCCAGCCGCCGCGGTACAGGGCGAGTGGAGACCCAGTACTTC.

V is TRBV5-6 and J is TRBJ2-7; TRBD1 matches 7 bases. CDR1 is SGHDT and CDR2 is YYEEEE in the germline V gene. Germline trimming cut 0 bases from V and 6 bases from J; bases unmatched to any gene: 9. There are 15 residues in the CDR3. CDR3 sequence: CASSLGGGGLLEQYF. CDR3 DNA: TGTGCCAGCAGCTTGGGAGGGGGCGGACTCCTCGAGCAGTACTTC.

This chain connects TRBV18 to TRBJ1-5; D ambiguous. The germline V gene encodes CDR1 KGHSH and CDR2 LQKENI. Trimming removed 3 bases at V and 0 bases at J, with 6 bases between. The CDR3 contains 14 residues. The chain's CDR3 is CASSPQSSNQPQHF. CDR3 DNA sequence: TGTGCCAGCTCACCTCAGTCTAGCAATCAGCCCCAGCATTTT.

The chain links TRBV6-1 to TRBJ2-6, with D unresolved. In germline, CDR1 is MNHNS, CDR2 SASEGT. The CDR3 extends over 13 amino acids. V was clipped by 6 bases and J by 1 base, with 4 bases between them. DNA of the CDR3: TGTGCCAGCAGCCAATCTGGGGCCAACGTCCTGACTTTC. Its protein is CASSQSGANVLTF.

This chain joins TRBV7-9 and TRBJ2-2, with D possibly TRBD2 on 7 matching bases. The CDR3 runs to 17 residues. The germline V gene encodes CDR1 SEHNR and CDR2 FQNEAQ (reference sequence). The ends were cut back, 7 bases at V and 5 bases at J, with 23 bases in the middle. The CDR3 bases are TGTGCCAGCACCTTGAGGGCGGGGGCCGGTGCAACCGGGGAGCTGTTTTTT. This encodes CASTLRAGAGATGELFF.

The chain joins TRBV7-8 to TRBJ1-5; 8 bases map to TRBD1. The J segment lost 6 bases and the V segment lost 3 bases, leaving 13 bases of the junction unmatched. This CDR3 is 17 amino acids long. CDR1 is SGHVS and CDR2 is FQNEAQ in the germline V gene. The CDR3 spells CASSFETRRGLSQPQHF. The CDR3, as DNA: TGTGCCAGCAGCTTCGAAACTCGCAGGGGGCTCAGTCAGCCCCAGCATTTT.

The genes are TRBV30 and TRBJ2-1; D gene unclear. CDR1 is GTSNPN and CDR2 is SVGIG in the germline V gene (reference sequence). The V end lost 2 bases, the J end lost 3 bases, and 17 bases lay between the germline ends. This CDR3 is 16 amino acids long. CDR3 sequence (DNA): TGTGCCTGGAGTCACGGCCTTGGCGAGGTCTACAATGAGCAGTTCTTC. It codes for CAWSHGLGEVYNEQFF.

This clone was detected once. The chain carries TRBV9 and TRBJ1-1, with a tentative D call TRBD1 (6 bases). V was clipped by 3 bases and J by 0 bases, with 15 bases between them. Per germline, CDR1 SGDLS and CDR2 YYNGEE. The CDR3 consists of 16 residues. DNA of the CDR3: TGTGCCAGCAGCGCGTCACAGGGTGGAATGAACACTGAAGCTTTCTTT. Translation gives CASSASQGGMNTEAFF.

This rearrangement joins TRBV21-1 to TRBJ2-7; the table's D call, TRBD1, has no DNA check behind it. TRBV21-1 is termed a pseudogene. This CDR3 comprises 18 residues. This CDR3 reads CASSSWAWGQETSYEQYF. CDR3 coding DNA: TGTGCCAGCAGCTCGTGGGCCTGGGGACAGGAGACCTCCTACGAGCAGTACTTC.

This clone was counted only a few times. The CDR3 reads CSVEIFVQTINYGYTF. The CDR3 region has the DNA TGCAGCGTTGAAATCTTCGTACAGACGATTAACTATGGCTACACCTTC. The chain has TRBV29-1 and TRBJ1-2, with D unresolved. This CDR3 has 16 residues. CDR1 is SQVTM and CDR2 is ANQGSEA in the germline V gene. V gave up 2 bases and J gave up 1 base, with 17 bases separating them.

This chain uses TRBV28 with TRBJ1-1; TRBD1 matches at 7 bases. CDR1 and CDR2 from the germline V gene are MDHEN and SYDVKM. V shed 2 bases and J 5 bases; nucleotides not matched to a gene: 8. CDR3 length: 15 residues. The CDR3 nucleotides read TGTGCCAGCAGTTTACCAGACAGGGTGAGGACTGAAGCTTTCTTT. Protein product: CASSLPDRVRTEAFF.

The chain uses TRBV7-9 and TRBJ2-3, with 9 bases matching TRBD2. V dropped 5 bases and J dropped 1; count of bases not matched to a gene: 16. The CDR3 runs to 19 residues. Germline loops: CDR1 SEHNR, CDR2 FQNEAQ (reference sequence). This chain's CDR3 is CASSPRPSGGLIRTDTQYF. CDR3 nucleotides: TGTGCCAGCAGCCCTAGACCAAGCGGGGGGCTAATTCGCACAGATACGCAGTATTTT.

The chain recombines TRBV6-1 with TRBJ1-1; the match to TRBD1 covers 9 bases. Germline values: CDR1 MNHNS, CDR2 SASEGT. This CDR3 spans 19 amino acids. V gave up 2 bases and J gave up 0 bases; unmatched junction bases: 13. This CDR3 is CASSERSADRGFVNTEAFF. DNA for the CDR3: TGTGCCAGCAGTGAACGTTCCGCCGACAGGGGGTTCGTGAACACTGAAGCTTTCTTT.

V gene TRBV6-1 combines with J gene TRBJ2-4; TRBD1 is a possible D gene (7 bases). Trimming took 7 bases from V and 7 from J, leaving 20 bases between them. Germline V gives CDR1 MNHNS, CDR2 SASEGT. The CDR3 runs 15 residues. The CDR3 region is CASTPRQGGVNIQYF. The CDR3 DNA reads as TGTGCCAGCACCCCCCGACAGGGAGGTGTGAACATTCAGTACTTC.

V usage is TRBV6-5 and J usage is TRBJ2-7; the D is unclear. Germline values: CDR1 MNHEY, CDR2 SVGAGI. The CDR3 sequence is 11 residues long. V dropped 4 bases and J dropped 3 bases, with 4 bases sitting between them. Here the CDR3 reads CASSSVYEQYF. The CDR3 bases are TGTGCCAGCAGTTCAGTCTACGAGCAGTACTTC.

The chain uses TRBV7-9 and TRBJ2-7; weak D call: TRBD2 (5 bases). This CDR3 has 14 residues. V gave up 2 bases and J gave up 0 bases, with 8 bases separating them. The germline V gene encodes CDR1 SEHNR and CDR2 FQNEAQ (reference sequence). CDR3 in amino acids: CASSLSGNSYEQYF. Here the CDR3 DNA reads TGTGCCAGCAGCTTATCGGGGAACTCCTACGAGCAGTACTTC. The full variable domain, rest sourced from reference TRBV7-9 and TRBJ2-7, is DTGVSQNPRHKITKRGQNVTFRCDPISEHNRLYWYRQTLGQGPEFLTYFQNEAQLEKSRLLSDRFSAERPKGSFSTLEIQRTEQGDSAMYLCASSLSGNSYEQYFGPGTRLTVT.

The genes are TRBV15 and TRBJ2-1; weak D call: TRBD2 (6 bases). Trimming pared 1 base from V and 8 bases from J, leaving 9 bases between. The V gene's germline CDR1 is LNHNV and CDR2 YYDKDF (reference sequence). The CDR3 totals 13 residues. In DNA form, the CDR3 reads TGTGCCACCAGCAGAGGAGGCGGGGATGAGCAGTTCTTC. Amino acids: CATSRGGGDEQFF.